Presented here are 10 T cell receptor beta chains from one specimen sequenced in a study of T-cell memory formation after mild COVID-19. TCRdb analysed the 5' RACE reads with MiXCR anew, one entry per CDR3 protein. The sample records hundreds of thousands of distinct CDR3 sequences, roughly 25% being singletons. The source material was PBMCs or a T cell subset sorted from them (not recorded which). The source is an adult woman who had mild COVID-19 (a few samples of this study predate the infection). Cell type and time point are not known.

The V call is TRBV6-1, the J call TRBJ2-1; 10 nucleotides line up with TRBD1. CDR1 and CDR2 from the germline V gene are MNHNS and SASEGT. Trimming removed 4 bases from V and 12 bases from J; junction bases left unmatched: 12. The CDR3 extends over 15 amino acids. DNA for the CDR3: TGTGCCAGCAGTGTACCGGGACAGGGGCCCACAGTGCAGTTCTTC. Its translation is CASSVPGQGPTVQFF.

This clonotype was seen a handful of times. This rearrangement joins TRBV12-3 or TRBV12-4 to TRBJ2-3, with 8 bases that match TRBD2. The CDR3 covers 14 residues. V shed 3 bases, J shed 6 bases, and the junction held 5 bases outside the gene matches. This CDR3 is CASSFAGGPDTQYF. The CDR3 DNA reads TGTGCCAGCAGTTTCGCGGGGGGCCCGGATACGCAGTATTTT.

The chain couples TRBV4-1 to TRBJ2-3; D unresolved. From germline, CDR1 is MGHRA and CDR2 YSYEKL. Between the trimmed V and J ends, which lost 2 bases and 0 bases, there was a span of 6 bases. There are 14 residues in the CDR3. The CDR3 region is CASSQIWSTDTQYF. The DNA for the CDR3 is TGCGCCAGCAGCCAAATCTGGAGCACAGATACGCAGTATTTT.

The chain combines TRBV18 with TRBJ2-2, with TRBD1 identical over 8 bases. V trimming: 2 bases; J trimming: 4 bases; junction bases outside the gene matches: 3. Germline V gene lookup returns CDR1 KGHSH and CDR2 LQKENI. The CDR3 contains 15 residues. The CDR3 loop reads CASSPGQGSTGELFF. Written as DNA, the CDR3 is TGTGCCAGCTCACCAGGACAGGGATCCACCGGGGAGCTGTTTTTT. The full variable domain, completed using reference TRBV18 and TRBJ2-2, is NAGVMQNPRHLVRRRGQEARLRCSPMKGHSHVYWYRQLPEEGLKFMVYLQKENIIDESGMPKERFSAEFPKEGPSILRIQQVVRGDSAAYFCASSPGQGSTGELFFGEGSRLTVL.

The rearrangement joins TRBV5-1 to TRBJ2-1; 7 nucleotides align to TRBD1. The junction had 7 bases not matched to a gene; V was cut back by 0 bases and J by 7 bases. The CDR3 is 15 amino acids. Germline V gene sequence: CDR1 SGHRS, CDR2 YFSETQ. The DNA of the CDR3 is TGCGCCAGCAGCTTGGCCGGGACAGAACCTAATGAGCAGTTCTTC. It yields the protein CASSLAGTEPNEQFF.

A few counts support this clonotype. The chain couples TRBV20-1 to TRBJ2-1, with 8 bases identical to TRBD2. This CDR3 is 16 amino acids long. The junction had 9 bases not matched to a gene; V was cut back by 0 bases and J by 5 bases. Germline CDR1 is DFQATT and CDR2 is SNEGSKA (reference sequence). In nucleotides, the CDR3 is TGCAGTGCTAGAGATTGGGGTAGCGGGGCCAACAATGAGCAGTTCTTC. Translating it yields CSARDWGSGANNEQFF.

This clonotype has a handful of counts. The chain combines TRBV21-1 with TRBJ1-5; the listed D gene, TRBD1, was not tested against the DNA. TRBV21-1 is shown as a pseudogene. The CDR3 covers 16 residues. As DNA, the CDR3 is TGTGCCAGCAGCAGCGAACAGGGGAATAGCAATCAGCCCCAGCATTTT. Encoded protein: CASSSEQGNSNQPQHF.

This clonotype was detected only a few times. The rearrangement links TRBV12-3 or TRBV12-4 to TRBJ1-5; TRBD1 might be the D (5 bases). Trimming took off 5 bases at V and 4 bases at J, with 15 bases between the two ends. The CDR3 is 15 residues long. CDR3 region: CASSSRVPENQPQHF. In DNA form, the CDR3 reads TGTGCCAGCAGTAGCAGGGTACCGGAGAATCAGCCCCAGCATTTT.

V gene TRBV27 combines with J gene TRBJ2-3; 7 bases are a match to TRBD1. The CDR3 spans 15 residues. The junction had 7 bases not matched to a gene; V was cut back by 5 bases and J by 2 bases. Germline V gene lookup returns CDR1 MNHEY and CDR2 SMNVEV (reference sequence). DNA for the CDR3: TGTGCCAGCAGTCCGGAGACAGGGTACACAGATACGCAGTATTTT. This codes for CASSPETGYTDTQYF.

The chain combines TRBV7-2 with TRBJ1-1; TRBD1 aligns across 7 bases. V dropped 5 bases and J dropped 7; count of bases not matched to a gene: 4. CDR1 is SGHTA and CDR2 is FQGNSA in the germline V gene. The CDR3 sequence is 12 residues long. The CDR3 DNA reads TGTGCCAGCAGCCCATACAGGGGTGAAGCTTTCTTT. Translating it yields CASSPYRGEAFF.